This T cell receptor beta chain was recorded in a study of radiotherapy plus CTLA-4 blockade in lung cancer. Study results and limitations: Dynamics of early blood T cell clones, together with interferon-beta, were reportedly the best predictors of response. Radiotherapy with ipilimumab was followed by blood expansion of tumor-derived clones.

Focal radiation was given together with CTLA-4 blockade (ipilimumab) to patients with chemo-refractory metastatic non-small-cell lung cancer. On this clone itself: Antigen specificity is unknown.

V lost 1 base to trimming and J lost 4 bases, with 5 bases between them. Looked up from germline, CDR1 is SGHAT and CDR2 is FQDESV (reference sequence). This CDR3 spans 13 amino acids. Assay: immunoSEQ multiplex PCR; the TCRdb copy retains only in-frame clones and omits some. The table shows about 26,000 clones, with 77% occurring only once. Sequences were derived from peripheral blood, sampled from a patient treated with radiotherapy plus ipilimumab. The TCR was taken from a human donor with non-small cell lung cancer that progressed on radiotherapy plus ipilimumab. J is TRBJ2-1 and V is TRBV11-1; D unresolved. The CDR3 here is CASSLEGYNEQFF. The CDR3 DNA is TGTGCCAGCAGCTTAGAAGGGTACAATGAGCAGTTCTTC.